Here is one T cell receptor (beta chain) with its context. Its antigen is still unknown. These data originate in a study of post-analysis software for immune sequencing data. Study overall: There were relapsing-remitting, secondary progressive and progressive-relapsing multiple sclerosis among the disease courses included. Study-wide findings and caveats: The F measure placed samples prepared in the same batch into strongly shared clusters. Multiple sclerosis was associated with a significant reduction in normalized Chao1 diversity relative to controls.

The TCR beta cDNA libraries contained unique molecular identifiers. T cells numbering roughly 1 to 10 million yielded a few hundred thousand cDNA molecules. TCRdb reprocessed the PCR reads via MiXCR and lists one record per CDR3 protein. This sample has hundreds of thousands of distinct CDR3 sequences, with 30% to 40% found just once. This TCR came from a girl aged 2-9 years with multiple sclerosis. Sequencing was carried out using blood.

The CDR3 is CASSRDRGGRDSPLHF. CDR3 bases: TGTGCCAGCAGTCGGGACAGGGGGGGAAGGGATTCACCCCTCCACTTT. This sequence joins TRBV6-6 and TRBJ1-6, with 11 positions matching TRBD1. This CDR3 region has 16 residues. The germline V gene encodes CDR1 MNHNY and CDR2 SVGAGI (reference sequence). V shed 5 bases, J shed 8 bases, and the junction held 8 bases outside the gene matches.